A single sample gave rise to the 25 T cell receptor beta chains below, sequenced in a study of blood T cell repertoires in COVID-19. Generated by immunoSEQ multiplex PCR, the TCRdb table keeps only in-frame clones and is missing some. In the table there are about 180,000 clones, 85% of which are singletons. The sequencing sample was made of peripheral blood. The receptors shown here come from an older person with COVID-19, enrolled during active disease.

The V call is TRBV5-1, the J call TRBJ2-7; D unresolved. The CDR3 is 15 amino acids. Germline CDR1 is SGHRS and CDR2 is YFSETQ. Deletions cut 0 bases from V and 1 base from J, with 11 bases between. In DNA, the CDR3 is TGCGCCAGCAGCTTGGCCGGCAGGCGATCCTACGAGCAGTACTTC. Protein sequence: CASSLAGRRSYEQYF.

Worth noting for this clone: Other DNA variants within this sample encode the same CDR3. The chain joins TRBV7-9 to TRBJ2-5; maybe TRBD2 (5 bases). Germline CDR1 reads SEHNR; CDR2 reads FQNEAQ (reference sequence). CDR3 length: 15 amino acids. V was cut by 2 bases and J by 3 bases, with 13 bases left in between. CDR3 residues: CASSLRRGLEETQYF. In DNA, the CDR3 is TGTGCCAGCAGCTTAAGGAGAGGACTCGAAGAGACCCAGTACTTC.

V is TRBV9 and J is TRBJ2-1; 9 bases are a match to TRBD2. Germline-derived CDR1 and CDR2 are SGDLS and YYNGEE. The CDR3 is 16 residues long. The ends lost 4 bases at V and 3 bases at J; junction bases unmatched: 8. The CDR3 reads CASSPPTSGLYNEQFF. CDR3 nucleotides: TGTGCCAGCAGCCCACCGACTAGCGGACTCTACAATGAGCAGTTCTTC.

V gene TRBV7-3 combines with J gene TRBJ1-2, with 7 nucleotides matching TRBD1. J lost 2 bases, V lost 3 bases, and 0 bases had no gene match. From germline, CDR1 is SGHTA and CDR2 FQGTGA. This CDR3 is 13 amino acids long. The CDR3 sequence is CASSLGQNYGYTF. As DNA, the CDR3 is TGTGCCAGCAGCTTGGGACAGAACTATGGCTACACCTTC.

V is TRBV5-1 and J is TRBJ2-7; perhaps TRBD1 as D (6 bases). The CDR3 extends over 16 amino acids. V was cut by 0 bases and J by 0 bases, with 13 bases left in between. Per the germline V gene, CDR1 is SGHRS and CDR2 is YFSETQ. The CDR3 nucleotides read TGCGCCAGCAGCTTGGAGTTGGGGGCAAACTCCTACGAGCAGTACTTC. Residues: CASSLELGANSYEQYF.

This chain connects TRBV30 to TRBJ1-2; 9 bases line up with TRBD1. CDR1 and CDR2 from the germline V gene are GTSNPN and SVGIG (reference sequence). This CDR3 has 11 residues. V was clipped by 4 bases and J by 8 bases; unmatched bases: 2. CDR3 DNA sequence: TGTGCCTGGATAACAGGGGGCGGCTACACCTTC. As protein: CAWITGGGYTF.

V is TRBV7-6 and J is TRBJ2-3; 9 nucleotides align to TRBD2. V dropped 1 base and J dropped 2; count of bases not matched to a gene: 4. Germline CDR1 and CDR2: SGHVS and FNYEAQ. The length of the CDR3 is 16 residues. The CDR3 sequence: CASSLGSGGHTDTQYF. CDR3 DNA: TGTGCCAGCAGCTTAGGAAGCGGGGGGCACACAGATACGCAGTATTTT.

CDR3 DNA sequence: TGTGCCAGCAGCCAAGTGCCGTTACAGGGAAACGAGCAGTACTTC. This codes for CASSQVPLQGNEQYF. The chain links TRBV3-1 (or the pseudogene TRBV3-2) to TRBJ2-7, with a tentative D call TRBD1 (6 bases). V lost 1 base to trimming and J lost 5 bases, with 15 bases between them. This CDR3 comprises 15 residues. The V gene's germline CDR1 is LGHDT and CDR2 YNNKEL (reference sequence).

This clone was counted once. The chain uses TRBV15 and TRBJ1-1; D possibly corresponds to TRBD1 (6 bases). Germline values: CDR1 LNHNV, CDR2 YYDKDF (reference sequence). V shed 0 bases and J shed 2 bases, with 13 bases lying between them. The CDR3 covers 16 residues. The CDR3 DNA sequence: TGTGCCACCAGCAGAGATCATGGGACACCAAACACTGAAGCTTTCTTT. Translated, it gives CATSRDHGTPNTEAFF. The full variable domain, rest sourced from reference TRBV15 and TRBJ1-1, is DAMVIQNPRYQVTQFGKPVTLSCSQTLNHNVMYWYQQKSSQAPKLLFHYYDKDFNNEADTPDNFQSRRPNTSFCFLDIRSPGLGDTAMYLCATSRDHGTPNTEAFFGQGTRLTVV.

This chain uses TRBV7-2 with TRBJ1-2; D may be TRBD1 (5 bases). V was trimmed by 1 base and J by 5 bases, leaving 17 bases between them. The CDR3 is 16 residues long. CDR1 and CDR2 (germline): SGHTA, FQGNSA. The CDR3 spells CASSLVPGGYGYGYTF. CDR3 coding DNA: TGTGCCAGCAGCTTAGTTCCGGGGGGTTATGGGTATGGCTACACCTTC. Full variable domain (rest looked up from reference TRBV7-2 and TRBJ1-2): GAGVSQSPSNKVTEKGKDVELRCDPISGHTALYWYRQSLGQGLEFLIYFQGNSAPDKSGLPSDRFSAERTGGSVSTLTIQRTQQEDSAVYLCASSLVPGGYGYGYTFGSGTRLTVV.

This clone has a single count. In nucleotides, the CDR3 is TGCAGCGTTGCACCGTGGACTAGTAACACCGGGGAGCTGTTTTTT. Translation: CSVAPWTSNTGELFF. J is TRBJ2-2 and V is TRBV29-1; 7 nucleotides align to TRBD2. V was clipped by 4 bases and J by 2 bases; unmatched bases: 7. The CDR3 is 15 residues long. The V gene's germline CDR1 is SQVTM and CDR2 ANQGSEA.

The V call is TRBV2, the J call TRBJ1-5; TRBD1 matches at 7 bases. The CDR3 is made up of 15 amino acids. V gave up 4 bases and J gave up 5 bases; unmatched junction bases: 8. Germline lookup yields CDR1 SNHLY and CDR2 FYNNEI. CDR3 DNA: TGTGCCAGCAGTGGGACAGGAGGACGATATCAGCCCCAGCATTTT. Amino acids: CASSGTGGRYQPQHF.

This chain uses TRBV3-1 (or the pseudogene TRBV3-2) with TRBJ2-1; D is perhaps TRBD2 (5 bases). In germline, CDR1 is LGHDT, CDR2 YNNKEL (reference sequence). V lost 0 bases to trimming and J lost 0 bases, with 15 bases between them. CDR3 length: 18 residues. In DNA, the CDR3 is TGTGCCAGCAGCCAAGAGGTCTCCGAAGGGAGCTCCTACAATGAGCAGTTCTTC. Protein product: CASSQEVSEGSSYNEQFF.

The rearrangement joins TRBV5-1 to TRBJ2-3; D remains unclear. There are 12 residues in the CDR3. The germline V gene has CDR1 SGHRS and CDR2 YFSETQ. Trimming left V 5 bases short and J 0 bases short, with 4 bases between. The CDR3 is CASSLSTDTQYF. The CDR3 DNA reads as TGCGCCAGCAGTCTTAGCACAGATACGCAGTATTTT.

The table lists this clone with a count of one. The chain carries TRBV5-1 and TRBJ2-6, with 8 bases matching TRBD2. The germline V gene encodes CDR1 SGHRS and CDR2 YFSETQ. V gave up 0 bases and J gave up 0 bases; unmatched junction bases: 5. The CDR3 has 18 amino acids. The CDR3 DNA follows: TGCGCCAGCAGCTTGGGGTTAGCGGGGAGCTCTGGGGCCAACGTCCTGACTTTC. As protein: CASSLGLAGSSGANVLTF.

The chain joins TRBV5-1 to TRBJ1-2; D is possibly TRBD1 (5 bases). The germline V gene has CDR1 SGHRS and CDR2 YFSETQ. V lost 0 bases, J lost 6 bases, and 9 bases lay in between. The CDR3 is 13 amino acids. The CDR3 spells CASSLGGVDGYTF. The CDR3 DNA reads TGCGCCAGCAGCTTGGGGGGCGTGGATGGCTACACCTTC.

V is TRBV21-1 and J is TRBJ1-2; no DNA check was done on the table's D call, TRBD1. TRBV21-1 has pseudogene status. The CDR3 loop spans 15 amino acids. CDR3 nucleotide sequence: TGTGCCAGCAGCTCCCGACAGGGCGCTAACTATGGCTACACCTTC. Residues: CASSSRQGANYGYTF.

The V and J genes are TRBV5-1 and TRBJ1-1, with D possibly being TRBD1 (5 bases). The germline V gene has CDR1 SGHRS and CDR2 YFSETQ. The CDR3 consists of 14 residues. Trimming shortened V by 1 base and J by 1 base, and 8 bases separated the two germline ends. DNA for the CDR3: TGCGCCAGCAGCTTGTTACAGGCGAACACTGAAGCTTTCTTT. This codes for CASSLLQANTEAFF. Together with reference TRBV5-1 and TRBJ1-1, the CDR3 gives the full variable domain: KAGVTQTPRYLIKTRGQQVTLSCSPISGHRSVSWYQQTPGQGLQFLFEYFSETQRNKGNFPGRFSGRQFSNSRSEMNVSTLELGDSALYLCASSLLQANTEAFFGQGTRLTVV.

This clone was seen just once. The genes are TRBV5-6 and TRBJ1-1; TRBD1 aligns across 11 bases. The CDR3 is 15 amino acids. Trimming removed 5 bases from V and 6 bases from J; junction bases left unmatched: 9. In germline, CDR1 is SGHDT, CDR2 YYEEEE. CDR3 loop: CASSTGTGGGAEAFF. The CDR3 nucleotides are TGTGCCAGCAGTACCGGGACAGGGGGAGGCGCTGAAGCTTTCTTT.

The chain carries TRBV4-3 and TRBJ2-1, with a possible D match to TRBD1 (5 bases). The V and J ends lost 0 bases and 7 bases respectively, with 16 bases between them. Germline V CDR1 and CDR2: LGHNA, YSLEER. The CDR3 is 16 residues long. This CDR3 is CASSQERQGGWNEQFF. The CDR3 region has the DNA TGCGCCAGCAGCCAAGAGCGGCAGGGTGGATGGAATGAGCAGTTCTTC.

The J gene is TRBJ1-6, the V gene TRBV5-1, with 7 nucleotides matching TRBD1. The CDR3 runs 17 residues. Germline assignment: CDR1 SGHRS and CDR2 YFSETQ. V lost 4 bases to trimming and J lost 1 base; unmatched junction nucleotides: 8. CDR3 protein: CASSRRDSGSYNSPLHF. In nucleotides, the CDR3 is TGCGCCAGCAGCCGAAGGGACAGCGGTTCCTATAATTCACCCCTCCACTTT.

The V and J genes are TRBV19 and TRBJ1-1; a weak D match, TRBD1 (5 bases). Trimming removed 4 bases at V and 0 bases at J, with 9 bases between. This CDR3 spans 14 amino acids. Per germline, CDR1 LNHDA and CDR2 SQIVND (reference sequence). CDR3 bases: TGTGCCAGTAGTAACGCAGGGATGAACACTGAAGCTTTCTTT. The encoded protein is CASSNAGMNTEAFF.

The chain has TRBV9 and TRBJ1-6, with 7 bases identical to TRBD1. With V trimmed by 3 bases and J by 0 bases, 3 bases remained unmatched. Germline loops: CDR1 SGDLS, CDR2 YYNGEE. This CDR3 comprises 16 residues. CDR3 loop: CASSATGSSYNSPLHF. DNA of the CDR3: TGTGCCAGCAGCGCGACAGGGAGCTCCTATAATTCACCCCTCCACTTT.

This chain uses TRBV9 with TRBJ2-7; 7 bases fit TRBD2. The trim removed 6 bases at V and 6 bases at J, leaving 6 bases unmatched. CDR3 length: 12 residues. Germline values: CDR1 SGDLS, CDR2 YYNGEE. CDR3 loop: CASNGGYGEQYF. As DNA, the CDR3 is TGTGCCAGCAACGGGGGGTATGGCGAGCAGTACTTC.

The chain couples TRBV4-3 to TRBJ1-4, with TRBD1 identical over 7 bases. Germline CDR1 reads LGHNA; CDR2 reads YSLEER. The CDR3 is made up of 18 amino acids. V gave up 0 bases and J gave up 0 bases; unmatched junction bases: 7. CDR3 DNA sequence: TGCGCCAGCAGCCAAGATATCGTAGGGGGCACAACTAATGAAAAACTGTTTTTT. Amino acids: CASSQDIVGGTTNEKLFF.